The 5 T cell receptor beta chains reported below all come from one sample, sequenced in a study of human T cells and chemical hapten exposure. TCRdb re-called the RACE reads through MiXCR, storing one row per CDR3 protein. The sample consists of some 77,000 distinct CDR3 sequences, 10% of them appearing once. Time point: patch test 1, 2 weeks after DPC sensitization. The sample's treatment: therapeutic diphenylcyclopropenone sensitization with weekly scalp DPC. Sequenced here: whole blood, sampled in connection with sensitization to the hapten diphenylcyclopropenone (DPC). These receptors were taken from a woman aged 50 to 65 with alopecia areata. Some clones in this sample may be carry-over from other donors' samples.

V gene TRBV29-1 combines with J gene TRBJ2-3; D call uncertain. Germline values: CDR1 SQVTM, CDR2 ANQGSEA. The CDR3 has 11 residues. The V end lost 4 bases, the J end lost 5 bases, and 7 bases lay between the germline ends. The CDR3 spells CSVGAVDTQYF. The CDR3 DNA reads as TGCAGCGTTGGGGCTGTAGATACGCAGTATTTT.

This clonotype was counted at least ten times. This chain uses TRBV21-1 with TRBJ2-3; TRBD1, as called in the table, went unchecked against the DNA. TRBV21-1 represents a pseudogene. There are 16 residues in the CDR3. The DNA for the CDR3 is TGTGCCAGCAAGGAAGCCCACAGGGGGCACACAGATACGCAGTATTTT. It translates to CASKEAHRGHTDTQYF.

V usage is TRBV20-1 and J usage is TRBJ2-7, with TRBD2 identical over 7 bases. Looked up from germline, CDR1 is DFQATT and CDR2 is SNEGSKA (reference sequence). The CDR3 loop spans 12 amino acids. With V trimmed by 2 bases and J by 4 bases, 2 bases remained unmatched. The CDR3 sequence is CSARLAEYEQYF. CDR3 coding DNA: TGCAGTGCTAGACTAGCGGAGTACGAGCAGTACTTC.

The CDR3: CASSRSLVSTGELFF. The CDR3 coding sequence is TGTGCCAGCAGCCGGAGCCTAGTTTCCACCGGGGAGCTGTTTTTT. The chain couples TRBV7-2 to TRBJ2-2; unclear D gene. The length of the CDR3 is 15 residues. Germline values: CDR1 SGHTA, CDR2 FQGNSA. V dropped 5 bases and J dropped 4 bases, with 14 bases sitting between them. Supplemented by reference TRBV7-2 and TRBJ2-2, the full variable domain reads GAGVSQSPSNKVTEKGKDVELRCDPISGHTALYWYRQSLGQGLEFLIYFQGNSAPDKSGLPSDRFSAERTGGSVSTLTIQRTQQEDSAVYLCASSRSLVSTGELFFGEGSRLTVL.

The chain employs TRBV18 and TRBJ1-6; 7 bases are a match to TRBD1. The CDR3 runs 15 residues. Germline values: CDR1 KGHSH, CDR2 LQKENI. V shed 6 bases, J shed 7 bases, and the junction held 9 bases outside the gene matches. The CDR3 coding sequence is TGTGCCAGCTCGGGTGACAGGGTTAAGAATTCACCCCTCCACTTT. This encodes CASSGDRVKNSPLHF.